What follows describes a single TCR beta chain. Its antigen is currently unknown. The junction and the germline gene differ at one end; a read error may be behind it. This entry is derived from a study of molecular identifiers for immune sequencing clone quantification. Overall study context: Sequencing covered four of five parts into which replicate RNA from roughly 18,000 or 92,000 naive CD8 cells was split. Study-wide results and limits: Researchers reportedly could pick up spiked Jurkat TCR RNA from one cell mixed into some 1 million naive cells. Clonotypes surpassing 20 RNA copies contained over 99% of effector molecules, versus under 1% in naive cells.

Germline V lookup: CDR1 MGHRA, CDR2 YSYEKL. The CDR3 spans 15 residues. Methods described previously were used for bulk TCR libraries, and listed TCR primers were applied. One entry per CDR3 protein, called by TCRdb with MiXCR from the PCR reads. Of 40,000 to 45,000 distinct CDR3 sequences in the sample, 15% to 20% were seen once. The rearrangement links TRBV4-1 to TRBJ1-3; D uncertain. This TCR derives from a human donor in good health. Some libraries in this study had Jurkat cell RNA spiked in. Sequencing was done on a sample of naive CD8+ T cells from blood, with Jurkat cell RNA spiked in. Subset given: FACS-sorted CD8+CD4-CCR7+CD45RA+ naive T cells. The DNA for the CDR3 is TGCGCCAGCAGCCAAGACAGAACCTCTGGAGACACCATATATTTT. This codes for CASSQDRTSGDTIYF.